In this sample, the clone carrying this TCR beta chain turned up many times. What it binds is not known. One entry per CDR3 protein, called by TCRdb with MiXCR from the 5' RACE reads. The sample comprises about 610,000 distinct CDR3 sequences, 17% of which are singletons, and about 8.6% rests with the top ten. This sample stems from a study of T-cell memory formation after mild COVID-19. The study's findings and limits: Day 37-peaking second-wave clones had unconfirmed SARS-CoV-2 specificity. Clones that contracted clustered mainly in CM and EM if CD4+ and in EMRA if CD8+.

This CDR3 comprises 16 residues. The V gene's germline CDR1 is SGHRS and CDR2 YFSETQ. V lost 0 bases to trimming and J lost 3 bases; unmatched junction nucleotides: 6. The chain is built from TRBV5-1 and TRBJ2-3; 8 positions match TRBD1. Sequenced: PBMCs or a T cell subset sorted from them (not recorded which). The TCR comes from an adult woman who had mild COVID-19 (a few samples of this study predate the infection). Cell type and time point are not known. The DNA for the CDR3 is TGCGCCAGCAGCTTGGGCAGGGGGCTTTGGACAGATACGCAGTATTTT. Translating gives CASSLGRGLWTDTQYF.